This T cell receptor beta chain was sequenced in a study of T cell responses to AZD1222 COVID-19 vaccine. Comment on this clone: Its antigen is not known.

CDR3 size: 14 residues. V shed 1 base and J shed 3 bases, with 8 bases lying between them. Germline V CDR1 and CDR2: SGHRS, YFSETQ. Study-level results: Following two doses of AZD1222, Spike-specific TCR breadth and depth rose. It should be noted that donors were predominantly white British and more often female, and clonal diversity was possibly underestimated. With dominance at 160-218 and 743-854, vaccine-associated CD4 TCRs spanned spike.

TCRdb's table, derived via immunoSEQ multiplex PCR, lists solely in-frame clones and lacks some. The sample records around 100,000 clones, around 90% being singletons. The sequence derives from an adult in good health. Here the sequenced sample was peripheral blood, taken on day 0 of AZD1222 vaccination. This chain connects TRBV5-1 to TRBJ1-3; D gene ambiguous. The CDR3 loop is CASSLLAGGNTIYF. The CDR3 DNA reads TGCGCCAGCAGCTTGCTCGCAGGTGGAAACACCATATATTTT.